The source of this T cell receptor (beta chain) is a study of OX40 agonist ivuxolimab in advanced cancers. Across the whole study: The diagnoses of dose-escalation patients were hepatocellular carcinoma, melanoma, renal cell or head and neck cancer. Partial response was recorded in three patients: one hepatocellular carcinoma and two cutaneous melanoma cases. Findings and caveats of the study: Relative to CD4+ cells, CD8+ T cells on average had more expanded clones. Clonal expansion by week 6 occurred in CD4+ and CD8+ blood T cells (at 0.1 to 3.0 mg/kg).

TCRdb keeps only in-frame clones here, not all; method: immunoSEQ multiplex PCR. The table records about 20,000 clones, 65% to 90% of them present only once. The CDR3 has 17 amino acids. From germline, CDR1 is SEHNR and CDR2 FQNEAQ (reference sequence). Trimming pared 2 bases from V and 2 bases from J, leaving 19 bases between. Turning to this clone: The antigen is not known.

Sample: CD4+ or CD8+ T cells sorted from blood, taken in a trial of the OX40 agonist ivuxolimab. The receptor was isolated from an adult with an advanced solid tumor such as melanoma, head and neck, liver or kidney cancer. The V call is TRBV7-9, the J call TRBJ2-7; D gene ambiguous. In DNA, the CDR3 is TGTGCCAGCAGCTTAAAGTTTCCGGACGCCTTGCCCTACGAGCAGTACTTC. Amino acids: CASSLKFPDALPYEQYF.